Shown below are 15 T cell receptor beta chains from a single sample sequenced in a study of shared clonotypes between healthy human individuals. Profiling relied on immunoSEQ multiplex PCR, and the TCRdb table lists in-frame clones only, not all of them. This sample yields around 2.1 million clones, of which 90% to 96% are seen a single time; over 0.1% belongs to the top ten. Sequencing used naive CD4+ T cells sorted from blood. Regarding subset: CD45RA+ positively selected. These receptors all stem from a man between 18 and 29 years old in good health.

The chain couples TRBV2 to TRBJ2-6; the D is unclear. The germline gives CDR1 SNHLY, CDR2 FYNNEI. There are 18 residues in the CDR3. V shed 7 bases and J shed 2 bases, with 21 bases lying between them. CDR3 region: CASTSDGRISAGANVLTF. DNA for the CDR3: TGTGCCAGCACCAGCGACGGGCGTATATCCGCTGGGGCCAACGTCCTGACTTTC.

About this clone: Other DNA variants within this sample encode the same CDR3. This chain joins TRBV11-2 and TRBJ2-7; D is perhaps TRBD2 (5 bases). Deletions cut 2 bases from V and 1 base from J, with 9 bases between. Germline lookup yields CDR1 SGHAT and CDR2 FQNNGV. CDR3 length: 14 amino acids. This CDR3 reads CASSLSPGSYEQYF. The CDR3, as DNA: TGTGCCAGCAGCTTATCACCGGGATCCTACGAGCAGTACTTC.

CDR3 region: CASSIDRDSPKNEQFF. The CDR3 DNA reads as TGTGCCAGTAGTATAGATCGGGACTCTCCGAAGAATGAGCAGTTCTTC. The rearrangement uses TRBV19 and TRBJ2-1; weak D call: TRBD2 (6 bases). The CDR3 is 16 amino acids. CDR1 is LNHDA, CDR2 SQIVND, per germline (reference sequence). V lost 0 bases and J 7 bases, leaving 16 bases between the germline ends.

In the case of this clone: It is likely a read error, because the conserved phenylalanine at the end of the CDR3 is missing. This chain connects TRBV6-1 to TRBJ1-4, with D perhaps TRBD1 (6 bases). CDR3 size: 15 residues. From germline, CDR1 is MNHNS and CDR2 SASEGT. The V gene lost 6 bases and the J gene lost 13 bases, with 24 bases spanning the gap. The CDR3 sequence is CASSTGGQAPDRLFS. Here the CDR3 DNA reads TGTGCCAGCAGCACCGGGGGGCAGGCCCCAGATCGACTGTTTTCG.

Worth noting for this clone: One end of the junction is discordant with germline, which a read error may explain. V gene TRBV2 combines with J gene TRBJ1-1; 8 nucleotides align to TRBD1. There are 12 residues in the CDR3. Germline CDR1 and CDR2: SNHLY and FYNNEI. The CDR3 nucleotides read TGTGCTAGCAGGACAGGGTTAGGAGAGGCTTTCTTT. Amino acids: CASRTGLGEAFF.

This chain links TRBV10-2 with TRBJ2-3; D uncertain. The V end lost 2 bases, the J end lost 6 bases, and 3 bases lay between the germline ends. Germline loops: CDR1 WSHSY, CDR2 SAAADI. This CDR3 contains 11 residues. Here the CDR3 DNA reads TGCGCCAGCAGTGAGCAGGATACGCAGTATTTT. It translates to CASSEQDTQYF.

This clone came up once. The chain recombines TRBV6-5 with TRBJ2-7; 8 bases map to TRBD2. Germline V gene lookup returns CDR1 MNHEY and CDR2 SVGAGI. The CDR3 covers 15 residues. Unmatched junction bases numbered 15, after V lost 10 bases and J lost 4 bases. The CDR3 spells CATGRGHPNVYEQYF. CDR3 nucleotide sequence: TGTGCCACCGGGAGGGGACATCCAAACGTATACGAGCAGTACTTC.

This chain joins TRBV7-8 and TRBJ2-7; D gene unclear. This CDR3 has 13 amino acids. The V end lost 0 bases, the J end lost 4 bases, and 7 bases lay between the germline ends. The germline V gene has CDR1 SGHVS and CDR2 FQNEAQ. The CDR3 bases are TGTGCCAGCAGCTTAGCCATCGGTTACGAGCAGTACTTC. Translation: CASSLAIGYEQYF.

This clone was detected only once. The CDR3 nucleotides read TGTGCCAGCACAAGACTGGCTTCCTACGAGCAGTACTTC. Encoded protein: CASTRLASYEQYF. The chain employs TRBV6-1 and TRBJ2-7; no definite D call. The CDR3 sequence is 13 residues long. Germline loops: CDR1 MNHNS, CDR2 SASEGT. Trimming stripped 7 bases from V and 1 base from J, with 11 bases between.

The chain recombines TRBV2 with TRBJ1-2; TRBD1 matches 10 bases. The CDR3 totals 16 residues. V lost 6 bases, J lost 3 bases, and 10 bases stayed unmatched. From germline, CDR1 is SNHLY and CDR2 FYNNEI. The CDR3 spells CASRGGTGDLHYGYTF. The CDR3 DNA sequence: TGTGCCAGCAGGGGGGGGACAGGGGACTTGCACTATGGCTACACCTTC.

The chain uses TRBV19 and TRBJ2-5; 8 bases are a match to TRBD2. The J segment lost 5 bases and the V segment lost 9 bases, leaving 11 bases of the junction unmatched. The CDR3 consists of 14 residues. Germline V gene lookup returns CDR1 LNHDA and CDR2 SQIVND (reference sequence). Here the CDR3 reads CASSPASGLETQYF. The DNA for the CDR3 is TGTGCCAGCAGCCCGGCTAGCGGGTTGGAGACCCAGTACTTC.

The chain has TRBV29-1 and TRBJ2-3; D perhaps matches TRBD2 (6 bases). This CDR3 spans 14 amino acids. V lost 7 bases and J lost 1, with 15 bases in between. Germline V gene data show CDR1 as SQVTM and CDR2 as ANQGSEA. The CDR3 coding sequence is TGCAGCGCAGACAGCTCTAGCGGCACAGATACGCAGTATTTT. It encodes CSADSSSGTDTQYF.

The chain combines TRBV6-1 with TRBJ1-6, with no clear D. The CDR3 sequence is 15 residues long. The V gene's germline CDR1 is MNHNS and CDR2 SASEGT. With 1 base removed from V and 5 bases from J, the gap between germline ends came to 9 bases. The CDR3 sequence is CASSEEGGNNSPLHF. The CDR3 nucleotides are TGTGCCAGCAGTGAAGAAGGCGGCAATAATTCACCCCTCCACTTT.

V and J are TRBV7-9 and TRBJ2-2; no clear D gene. This CDR3 comprises 12 residues. Germline V gene sequence: CDR1 SEHNR, CDR2 FQNEAQ (reference sequence). The V end lost 2 bases, the J end lost 7 bases, and 5 bases lay between the germline ends. DNA of the CDR3: TGTGCCAGCAGCTTATCTGGCGGGGAGCTGTTTTTT. Its protein is CASSLSGGELFF. The full variable domain, rest sourced from reference TRBV7-9 and TRBJ2-2, is DTGVSQNPRHKITKRGQNVTFRCDPISEHNRLYWYRQTLGQGPEFLTYFQNEAQLEKSRLLSDRFSAERPKGSFSTLEIQRTEQGDSAMYLCASSLSGGELFFGEGSRLTVL.

This clone was seen a single time. The gene calls are TRBV29-1 and TRBJ2-5; 8 positions agree with TRBD1. Germline CDR1 is SQVTM and CDR2 is ANQGSEA. CDR3 size: 13 residues. With V trimmed by 3 bases and J by 5 bases, 5 bases remained unmatched. This CDR3 reads CSVDQGAGETQYF. In nucleotides, the CDR3 is TGCAGCGTTGATCAGGGGGCTGGGGAGACCCAGTACTTC.